This is a list of T cell receptor beta chains from one sample in a study of cytomegalovirus exposure and HLA in healthy donors. Sequencing used immunoSEQ multiplex PCR; TCRdb keeps in-frame clones, though not all of them. The table lists 95,000 to 150,000 clones, around 80% of them singletons, with around 0.24% in the top ten. The sample consisted of PBMCs. The source is a man aged 45-65 years in good health and CMV-seronegative. Both conserved end residues are part of each CDR3. D genes are given only for firm matches. Where a row states a size, it is once, few, many or the class of an expanded clone; other rows omit it.

j_gene	d_gene	abundance	v_gene	CDR3aa	CDR3nt
TRBJ1-6	TRBD1	NA	TRBV4-3	CASSQTIGTGNSPLHF	TGCGCCAGCAGCCAGACCATCGGGACAGGGAATTCACCCCTCCACTTT
TRBJ1-1	NA	NA	TRBV5-1	CASSLVGGLITEAFF	TGCGCCAGCAGCTTGGTGGGAGGACTTATCACTGAAGCTTTCTTT
TRBJ2-7	TRBD2	NA	TRBV7-9	CASSSSGGLAGEQYF	TGTGCCAGCAGCTCCTCGGGGGGACTAGCGGGTGAGCAGTACTTC
TRBJ2-7	NA	NA	TRBV21-1	CAGKQALWSLRYEQYF	TGTGCCGGAAAACAGGCCCTATGGTCTTTGCGCTACGAGCAGTACTTC
TRBJ2-7	TRBD2	few	TRBV5-1	CASSLAGGGTYEQYF	TGCGCCAGCAGCTTGGCCGGCGGGGGAACCTACGAGCAGTACTTC
TRBJ2-2	TRBD2	few	TRBV5-6	CASSHIGTSGHTGELFF	TGTGCCAGCAGCCATATTGGGACTAGCGGACACACCGGGGAGCTGTTTTTT
TRBJ2-2	NA	NA	TRBV20-1	CSAAGPGELFF	TGCAGTGCCGCGGGCCCCGGGGAGCTGTTTTTT
TRBJ2-2	NA	NA	TRBV9	CASSVAGRGSNTGELFF	TGTGCCAGCAGCGTAGCTGGAAGAGGTTCGAACACCGGGGAGCTGTTTTTT
TRBJ2-7	NA	NA	TRBV28	CASRAGYEQYF	TGTGCCAGCAGGGCAGGGTACGAGCAGTACTTC
TRBJ1-6	NA	NA	TRBV10-3	CAISVNRESPLHF	TGTGCCATCAGTGTAAACAGGGAATCACCCCTCCACTTT
TRBJ1-2	NA	NA	TRBV9	CASSVDSHYGYTF	TGTGCCAGCAGCGTAGACTCGCACTATGGCTACACCTTC